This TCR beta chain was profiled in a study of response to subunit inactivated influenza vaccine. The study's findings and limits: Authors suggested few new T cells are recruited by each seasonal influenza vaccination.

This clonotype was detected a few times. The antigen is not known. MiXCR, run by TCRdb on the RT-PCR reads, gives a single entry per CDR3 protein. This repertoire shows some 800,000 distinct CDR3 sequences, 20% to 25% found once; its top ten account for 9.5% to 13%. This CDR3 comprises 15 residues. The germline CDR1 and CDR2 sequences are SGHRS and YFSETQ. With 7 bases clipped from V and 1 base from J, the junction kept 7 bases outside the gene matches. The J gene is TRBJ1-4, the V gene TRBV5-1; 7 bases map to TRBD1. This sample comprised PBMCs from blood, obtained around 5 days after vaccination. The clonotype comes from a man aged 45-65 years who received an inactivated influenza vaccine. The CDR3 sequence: CASQRTGETNEKLFF. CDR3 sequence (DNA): TGCGCCAGCCAACGGACAGGCGAAACTAATGAAAAACTGTTTTTT.